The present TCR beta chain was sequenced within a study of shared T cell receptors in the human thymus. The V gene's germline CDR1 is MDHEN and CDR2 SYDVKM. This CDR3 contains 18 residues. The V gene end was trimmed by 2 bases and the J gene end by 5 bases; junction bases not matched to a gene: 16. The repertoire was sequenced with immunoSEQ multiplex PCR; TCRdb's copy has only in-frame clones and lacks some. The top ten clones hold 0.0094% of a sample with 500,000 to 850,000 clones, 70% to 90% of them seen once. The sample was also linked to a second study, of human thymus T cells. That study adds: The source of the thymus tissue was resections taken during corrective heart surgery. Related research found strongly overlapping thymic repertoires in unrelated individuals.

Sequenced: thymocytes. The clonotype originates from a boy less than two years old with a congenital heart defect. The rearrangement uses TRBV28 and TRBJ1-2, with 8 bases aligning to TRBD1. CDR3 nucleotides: TGTGCCAGCAGTTTACAGGGGGCTCCCTTGCGGAGTAGGTATGGCTACACCTTC. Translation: CASSLQGAPLRSRYGYTF.